Listed below are T cell receptor beta chains from one sample, sequenced in a study of cytomegalovirus exposure and HLA in healthy donors. Libraries were prepared by immunoSEQ multiplex PCR; TCRdb keeps only in-frame clonotypes and omits some of them. The repertoire includes 200,000 to 250,000 clones, about 80% of them detected once, and more than 0.5% sits in the top ten. The material sequenced was PBMCs. The receptors were sampled from a woman between 35 and 50 years old in good health and CMV-seronegative. Each CDR3 is given without its conserved first and last residue.

V gene: TRBV6-6
J gene: TRBJ2-5
CDR3 protein: ASGTSPYETQY

V gene: TRBV4-2
J gene: TRBJ1-2
CDR3 protein: ASSQEDLTVSAYGYT

V gene: TRBV7-7
J gene: TRBJ2-3
CDR3 protein: ASSPSSGGATDTQY

V gene: TRBV5-1
J gene: TRBJ1-4
CDR3 protein: ASSLAGGLGEKLF

V gene: TRBV18
J gene: TRBJ1-1
CDR3 protein: ASSPSGANTEAF

V gene: TRBV13
J gene: TRBJ2-1
CDR3 protein: ASSLRGGGYNEQF

V gene: TRBV7-2
J gene: TRBJ1-1
CDR3 protein: ASSLLIWGRGTEAF

V gene: TRBV2
J gene: TRBJ1-1
CDR3 protein: ASNRLNTEAF

V gene: TRBV4-1
J gene: TRBJ2-5
CDR3 protein: ASSGLGAQETQY

V gene: TRBV12-5
J gene: TRBJ2-4
CDR3 protein: ASGLVGENIQY

V gene: TRBV5-6
J gene: TRBJ1-1
CDR3 protein: ASSFGSEAF

V gene: TRBV19
J gene: TRBJ2-1
CDR3 protein: ASSSRLVNEQF

V gene: TRBV4-1
J gene: TRBJ2-3
CDR3 protein: ASDPGLAGGADTQY

V gene: TRBV9
J gene: TRBJ2-3
CDR3 protein: ASSADPGDTQY

V gene: TRBV28
J gene: TRBJ1-1
CDR3 protein: ASSWGGSTEAF

V gene: TRBV27
J gene: TRBJ1-5
CDR3 protein: ASGTGGGGNQPQH

V gene: TRBV7-2
J gene: TRBJ1-6
CDR3 protein: ASSLVGGPGSPLH

V gene: TRBV18
J gene: TRBJ2-3
CDR3 protein: ASSPRVGGDDTDTQY

V gene: TRBV4-3
J gene: TRBJ1-3
CDR3 protein: ASSQDMGQRSGNTIY

V gene: TRBV7-8
J gene: TRBJ1-6
CDR3 protein: ASSGIGQSRQNSPLH

V gene: TRBV11-3
J gene: TRBJ2-1
CDR3 protein: ASSSRGSYNEQF

V gene: TRBV6-1
J gene: TRBJ1-2
CDR3 protein: ASKESESGGYT

V gene: TRBV5-6
J gene: TRBJ1-2
CDR3 protein: ASSSLPTDIYGYT

V gene: TRBV6-1
J gene: TRBJ1-4
CDR3 protein: ASSEAQGQGRKLF

V gene: TRBV10-1
J gene: TRBJ2-3
CDR3 protein: ASSDLGLQKGDTQY

V gene: TRBV11-2
J gene: TRBJ2-1
CDR3 protein: ASSLFTSGPYNEQF

V gene: TRBV29-1
J gene: TRBJ1-1
CDR3 protein: SGGQGEAF

V gene: TRBV7-9
J gene: TRBJ2-5
CDR3 protein: ASSPHLGETQY

V gene: TRBV6-1
J gene: TRBJ2-1
CDR3 protein: ASRLAGGYNEQF

V gene: TRBV2
J gene: TRBJ2-1
CDR3 protein: ASSDGGPSGGKVDEQF

V gene: TRBV6-5
J gene: TRBJ1-5
CDR3 protein: ASSYLGQPQH

V gene: TRBV2
J gene: TRBJ2-2
CDR3 protein: ASSEASLLVDRGLDTGELF